Given below is one T cell receptor beta chain in context. Its antigen is as yet unknown. The sample comes from a study of cytomegalovirus exposure and HLA in healthy donors. Trimming at V came to 3 bases and at J to 5 bases, leaving 6 bases not matched to a gene. The CDR3 has 15 amino acids. Germline-derived CDR1 and CDR2 are KGHSH and LQKENI. In the PCR, 60 Vbeta and 13 Jbeta primers were used. The protocol was immunoSEQ multiplex PCR, while the TCRdb copy is restricted to in-frame clones and leaves out a portion. Counted here are more than 200,000 clones, over 80% occurring once; the ten biggest clones make up around 6%. General study points: It was reported in a later analysis that an Asian-associated ancestry cluster showed fewer N-insertions than the roughly 670-donor mean. Later on, an analysis tied under 20,000 TCR beta sequences to HLA alleles at 0.05 false discovery rate.

The sample comprised PBMCs. The chain uses TRBV18 and TRBJ2-5, with 10 bases fitting TRBD1. The sequence came from a man aged 40-55 years in good health and CMV-seropositive. Here the CDR3 reads CASSPPGTGVETQYF. The CDR3 nucleotides are TGTGCCAGCTCACCGCCCGGGACAGGGGTCGAGACCCAGTACTTC.